A selection of T cell receptor beta chains follows, all from one sample in a study of identical twins. Via MiXCR, TCRdb re-called the 5' RACE reads, giving one row per CDR3 protein. The table lists some 600,000 distinct CDR3 sequences, 7.1% of them singletons. This same sample was also taken into another study, of yellow fever vaccine responses in identical twins.

Sequencing used PBMCs. The receptors stem from a woman aged 18-30 years in good health. Each CDR3 is given without its conserved first and last residue. Clone size is not always given. Where it is, it says once, few, many or a class for expanded clones.

>TRBV24-1|NA
ATSDFSGPGGDEQF
>TRBV2|few
ASLSSGSYNEQF
>TRBV15|NA
ATSRGTGAMNTEAF
>TRBV6-1|NA
ASHKPGQGFNEQF
>TRBV10-3|many
AISGSQGGAGELF
>TRBV14|NA
ASSQAQFSSYEQY
>TRBV4-1|NA
ASSQPGPKPLH
>TRBV4-1|few
ASSRLVAGDQETQY
>TRBV6-5|NA
ASSYSIDLLGNTEAF
>TRBV10-3|many
ASLAGGGTYEQY
>TRBV20-1|NA
SASIPTGGTDTQY
>TRBV12-3/TRBV12-4|NA
ASRQRMNTEAF
>TRBV12-3/TRBV12-4|NA
ASRWGLAGGETQY
>TRBV7-9|few
ASSNHRDINYYGYT
>TRBV4-1|NA
ASSQGTGADEQY
>TRBV12-3/TRBV12-4|few
ASSLQSPMWADTQY
>TRBV12-3/TRBV12-4|many
ASSFADTIEAF
>TRBV13|many
ASSQGYGTTGELF
>TRBV20-1|few
SASLVGRPGQGSNTQY
>TRBV5-5|few
ASSLRTGTHEQY
>TRBV27|NA
ASSPRGLAGVGGELF
>TRBV12-3/TRBV12-4|many
ASTLALLQNEQF
>TRBV10-3|many
AATGDQDNEQF
>TRBV5-1|few
ASSSRDPYGYT